The entry below gives a single T cell receptor (beta chain) sequence along with its context. This entry is derived from a study of cytomegalovirus exposure and HLA in healthy donors. The germline CDR1 and CDR2 sequences are MNHNY and SVGAGI (reference sequence). The CDR3 runs 16 residues. The V end lost 0 bases, the J end lost 1 base, and 13 bases lay between the germline ends. Every donor was a healthy person donating bone marrow. A multiplex PCR was run with 60 Vbeta primers and 13 Jbeta primers. Only in-frame clones appear in the TCRdb table, and some are missing; sequencing was by immunoSEQ multiplex PCR. Among around 140,000 clones listed, over 75% were seen once.

Specimen: PBMCs. The receptor's source is a man aged 45-60 years in good health and CMV-seronegative. V is TRBV6-6 and J is TRBJ2-7, with D possibly TRBD2 on 7 matching bases. CDR3 sequence reads: CASSYSPAGASYEQYF. CDR3 nucleotide sequence: TGTGCCAGCAGTTACTCCCCCGCGGGGGCGTCCTACGAGCAGTACTTC.